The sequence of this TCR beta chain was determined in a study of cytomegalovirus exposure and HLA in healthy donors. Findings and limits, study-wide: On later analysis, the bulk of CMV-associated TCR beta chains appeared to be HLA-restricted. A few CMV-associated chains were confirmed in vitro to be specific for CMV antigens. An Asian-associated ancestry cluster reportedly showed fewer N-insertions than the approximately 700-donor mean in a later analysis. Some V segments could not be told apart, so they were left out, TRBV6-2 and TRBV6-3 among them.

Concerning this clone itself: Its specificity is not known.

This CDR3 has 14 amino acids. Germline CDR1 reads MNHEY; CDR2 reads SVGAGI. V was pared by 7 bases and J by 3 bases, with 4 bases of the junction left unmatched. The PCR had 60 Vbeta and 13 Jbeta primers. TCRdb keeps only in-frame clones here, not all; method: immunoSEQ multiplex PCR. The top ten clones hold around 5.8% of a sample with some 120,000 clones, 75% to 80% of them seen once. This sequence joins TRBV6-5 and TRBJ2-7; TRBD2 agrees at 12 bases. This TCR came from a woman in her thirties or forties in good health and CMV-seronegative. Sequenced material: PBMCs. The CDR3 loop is CASTRTSGDYEQYF. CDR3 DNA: TGTGCCAGCACCAGGACTAGCGGGGACTACGAGCAGTACTTC.